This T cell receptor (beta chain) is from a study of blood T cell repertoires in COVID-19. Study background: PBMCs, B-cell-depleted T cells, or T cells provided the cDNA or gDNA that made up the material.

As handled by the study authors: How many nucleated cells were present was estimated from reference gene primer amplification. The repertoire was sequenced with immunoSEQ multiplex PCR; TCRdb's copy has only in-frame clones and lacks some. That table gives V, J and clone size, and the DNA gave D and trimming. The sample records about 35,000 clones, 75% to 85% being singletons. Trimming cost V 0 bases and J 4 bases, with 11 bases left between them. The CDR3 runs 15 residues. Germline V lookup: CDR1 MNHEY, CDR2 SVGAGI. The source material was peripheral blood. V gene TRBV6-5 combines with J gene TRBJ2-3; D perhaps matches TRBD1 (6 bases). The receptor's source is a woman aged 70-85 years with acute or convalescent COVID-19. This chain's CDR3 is CASSYSGQSSDTQYF. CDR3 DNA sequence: TGTGCCAGCAGTTACTCTGGACAGTCATCAGATACGCAGTATTTT.